This TCR beta chain was observed in a study of T cell repertoires in cytomegalovirus infection. As for the study in general: From public TCR beta signatures came an indication of both CMV infection and matching HLA type.

Via MiXCR, TCRdb re-called the reads, giving one row per CDR3 protein. The data hold roughly 800,000 distinct CDR3 sequences, with almost 30% observed a single time. This clonotype has a single count. Its antigen remains unknown. Germline CDR1 is MNHEY and CDR2 is SVGAGI. V lost 2 bases to trimming and J lost 8 bases; unmatched junction nucleotides: 5. This CDR3 spans 13 amino acids. Sample: cultured CD8+ T cells from PBMCs, taken from culture after CMV antigen stimulation. V is TRBV6-5 and J is TRBJ1-1; 7 bases are shared with TRBD1. The TCR was taken from a human donor in good health (CMV status not recorded). Some clones in this sample may be carry-over from other donors' samples. CDR3 DNA sequence: TGTGCCAGCAGTTACGGGGACAGTGCCGAAGCTTTCTTT. Translated: CASSYGDSAEAFF.